This T cell receptor beta chain stems from a study of radiotherapy plus CTLA-4 blockade in lung cancer. Findings and caveats of the study: Researchers report tumor-derived TCR clones expanding in blood after radiotherapy plus ipilimumab.

CDR3 size: 13 residues. CDR1 is MDHEN, CDR2 SYDVKM, per germline. Trimming removed 5 bases at V and 6 bases at J, with 14 bases between. This clone has a single count. The antigen is not known. The repertoire was sequenced with immunoSEQ multiplex PCR; TCRdb's copy has only in-frame clones and lacks some. The sample contains about 98,000 clones, 82% of which appear only once. The sequences come from peripheral blood, collected from a patient treated with radiotherapy plus ipilimumab. This clonotype was sampled from a human donor with non-small cell lung cancer who had a partial response to radiotherapy plus ipilimumab. The chain uses TRBV28 and TRBJ2-7; tentatively, D is TRBD2 (5 bases). The CDR3 loop reads CASSDPDGIEQYF. For the CDR3, the DNA is TGTGCCAGCAGTGACCCCGACGGGATCGAGCAGTACTTC.